The clone carrying this TCR beta chain appeared once. The target antigen is unknown. The method was immunoSEQ multiplex PCR; TCRdb's version includes in-frame clones alone and lacks a portion of them. The table has some 120,000 clones, under 90% seen once. The entry originates in a study of T cell responses to AZD1222 COVID-19 vaccine. Study in general: Pooled samples include second doses given at about 4 or 12 weeks. Study observations and caveats: AZD1222 recipients seropositive at baseline numbered only 5 to 7.

There are 11 residues in the CDR3. CDR1 KGHDR and CDR2 SFDVKD come from the germline V gene. The V gene end was trimmed by 10 bases and the J gene end by 6 bases; junction bases not matched to a gene: 2. The J gene is TRBJ2-3, the V gene TRBV24-1, with 8 bases identical to TRBD2. The origin of this receptor is an adult in good health. Sample: peripheral blood, taken on day 0 of AZD1222 vaccination. The CDR3 bases are TGTGCCACTTCGGGAGGGGATACGCAGTATTTT. Encoded protein: CATSGGDTQYF.